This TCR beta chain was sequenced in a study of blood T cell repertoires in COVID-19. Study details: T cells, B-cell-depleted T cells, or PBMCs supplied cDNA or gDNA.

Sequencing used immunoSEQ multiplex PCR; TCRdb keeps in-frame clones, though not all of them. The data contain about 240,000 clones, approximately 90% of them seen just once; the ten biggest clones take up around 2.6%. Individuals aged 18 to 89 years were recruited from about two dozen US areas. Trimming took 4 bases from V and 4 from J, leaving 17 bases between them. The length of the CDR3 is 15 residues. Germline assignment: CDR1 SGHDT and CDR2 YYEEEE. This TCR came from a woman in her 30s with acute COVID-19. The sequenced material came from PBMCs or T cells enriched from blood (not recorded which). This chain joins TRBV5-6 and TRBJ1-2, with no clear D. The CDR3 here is CASSLLTRPFYGYTF. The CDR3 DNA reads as TGTGCCAGCAGCCTGTTGACCAGGCCCTTCTATGGCTACACCTTC.